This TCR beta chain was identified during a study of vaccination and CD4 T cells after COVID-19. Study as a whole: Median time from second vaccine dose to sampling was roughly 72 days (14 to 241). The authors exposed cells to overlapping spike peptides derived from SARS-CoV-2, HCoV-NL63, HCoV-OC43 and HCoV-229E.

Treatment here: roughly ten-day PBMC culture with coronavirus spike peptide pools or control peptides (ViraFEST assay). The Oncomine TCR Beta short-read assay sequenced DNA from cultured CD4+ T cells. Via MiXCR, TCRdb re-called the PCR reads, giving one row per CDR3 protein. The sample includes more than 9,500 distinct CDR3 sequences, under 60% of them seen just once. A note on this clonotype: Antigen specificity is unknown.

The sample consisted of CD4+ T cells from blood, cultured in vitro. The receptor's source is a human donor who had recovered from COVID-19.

CDR3 region: CATSAIDKNTGELFF. The CDR3 bases are TGTGCCACCAGTGCCATCGACAAAAACACCGGGGAGCTGTTTTTT. The J gene is TRBJ2-2, the V gene TRBV24-1, with no clear D. The germline gives CDR1 KGHDR, CDR2 SFDVKD. Trimming left V 5 bases short and J 2 bases short, with 11 bases between. The CDR3 sequence is 15 residues long.